This T cell receptor beta chain derives from a study of regulatory T cells in long-lasting Graves disease. Looking at the study overall: Newly diagnosed Graves' patients took antithyroid drugs under 3 months. Whole-study results and caveats: Persistent disease was associated with favored TRBV28 usage and with favored use of TRBJ1-2 and TRBJ2-5.

Time point denoted: newly diagnosed GD, antithyroid drugs for less than 3 months. RNA isolated from PBMCs was used to make the TCR library. Diagnosis followed American Thyroid Association guidelines for Graves' disease. Investigators prepared the TCR beta libraries by applying iRepertoire HTBI primers and Arm-PCR of CDR3 regions. In the original workflow: Identified across the samples were fewer than 70 TRBV segments and roughly 13 TRBJ segments. MiXCR, applied by TCRdb to the multiplex PCR reads, yields one record per CDR3 protein. TCRdb's processing, not the authors' own work, is the source of the V and J calls. Of approximately 210,000 distinct CDR3 sequences in the sample, approximately 20% were seen once. In this sample, this clonotype turned up many times. Its antigen is not known. The CDR3 runs to 14 residues. With 5 bases removed from V and 0 bases from J, the gap between germline ends came to 8 bases. Germline CDR1 LGHDT, CDR2 YNNKEL (reference sequence).

The input for sequencing was peripheral blood mononuclear cells (PBMCs), taken at new diagnosis, from a patient treated with antithyroid drugs. The TCR was taken from a female donor with Graves disease. V is TRBV3-1 and J is TRBJ2-1; D call uncertain. This CDR3 reads CASSSPSSYNEQFF. The CDR3 bases are TGTGCCAGCAGCTCCCCGAGCTCCTACAATGAGCAGTTCTTC.